The 22 T cell receptor beta chains below come from one sample, sequenced in a study of T cells after posttransplantation cyclophosphamide. Libraries were prepared by immunoSEQ multiplex PCR; TCRdb keeps only in-frame clonotypes and omits some of them. Of some 4,000 clones in the sample, roughly 70% were seen once. The sequenced material came from memory CD8+ T cells sorted from blood. Source of these receptors: a man aged 50-59 years.

The rearrangement links TRBV5-1 to TRBJ2-7, with TRBD2 matching 10 bases. The length of the CDR3 is 15 residues. Germline loops: CDR1 SGHRS, CDR2 YFSETQ. With V trimmed by 0 bases and J by 4 bases, 4 bases remained unmatched. CDR3 DNA sequence: TGCGCCAGCAGCTTGGAACTAGCGGGGATATACGAGCAGTACTTC. Amino acids: CASSLELAGIYEQYF.

The CDR3 DNA sequence: TGTGCCAGTAGTATAGGGGGGGTTTCCTACGAGCAGTACTTC. Translation gives CASSIGGVSYEQYF. The genes are TRBV19 and TRBJ2-7, with a possible D match to TRBD2 (6 bases). V lost 1 base and J 1 base, leaving 8 bases between the germline ends. The germline gives CDR1 LNHDA, CDR2 SQIVND (reference sequence). This CDR3 region has 14 residues.

This clone was seen just once. This chain uses TRBV5-5 with TRBJ2-1, with 7 bases lining up with TRBD2. Germline V gives CDR1 SGHKS, CDR2 YYEKEE (reference sequence). The CDR3 covers 16 residues. The V gene end was trimmed by 0 bases and the J gene end by 2 bases; junction bases not matched to a gene: 5. CDR3 protein: CASSLERGRPYNEQFF. DNA of the CDR3: TGTGCCAGCAGCTTGGAGCGGGGTCGCCCCTACAATGAGCAGTTCTTC. The full variable domain, with the rest looked up from reference TRBV5-5 and TRBJ2-1, is DAGVTQSPTHLIKTRGQQVTLRCSPISGHKSVSWYQQVLGQGPQFIFQYYEKEERGRGNFPDRFSARQFPNYSSELNVNALLLGDSALYLCASSLERGRPYNEQFFGPGTRLTVL.

The J gene is TRBJ2-1, the V gene TRBV25-1, with TRBD2 as a possible D gene (5 bases). Per the germline V gene, CDR1 is MGHDK and CDR2 is SYGVNS. The CDR3 runs 16 residues. V was shortened by 10 bases and J by 2 bases, with 21 bases between the two germline ends. CDR3 sequence reads: CANNIPGTRAYNEQFF. CDR3 DNA: TGTGCCAACAACATTCCCGGAACTAGAGCCTACAATGAGCAGTTCTTC.

The table lists this clone with a count of one. The CDR3 sequence is CASSYRQGARYGYTF. CDR3 sequence (DNA): TGTGCCAGCAGCTACAGACAGGGGGCACGATATGGCTACACCTTC. The genes are TRBV5-8 and TRBJ1-2, with 10 nucleotides matching TRBD1. Germline V lookup: CDR1 SGHTS, CDR2 YDEGEE. The CDR3 runs 15 residues. J lost 5 bases, V lost 3 bases, and 7 bases had no gene match. Using reference TRBV5-8 and TRBJ1-2 for the parts outside the CDR3, the full variable domain is EAGVTQSPTHLIKTRGQQATLRCSPISGHTSVYWYQQALGLGLQFLLWYDEGEERNRGNFPPRFSGRQFPNYSSELNVNALELEDSALYLCASSYRQGARYGYTFGSGTRLTVV.

V usage is TRBV4-1 and J usage is TRBJ2-7; TRBD1 matches at 8 bases. The trim removed 2 bases at V and 6 bases at J, leaving 9 bases unmatched. The CDR3 consists of 15 residues. From germline, CDR1 is MGHRA and CDR2 YSYEKL. The CDR3 loop reads CASSQSTGVLGEQYF. CDR3 DNA sequence: TGCGCCAGCAGCCAATCGACAGGGGTATTGGGCGAGCAGTACTTC.

The genes are TRBV7-2 and TRBJ2-7; the D gene is possibly TRBD2 (7 bases). Germline CDR1 reads SGHTA; CDR2 reads FQGNSA. This CDR3 comprises 15 residues. V lost 1 base and J 4 bases, leaving 14 bases between the germline ends. CDR3 loop: CASSLVGGAGYEQYF. For the CDR3, the DNA is TGTGCCAGCAGCTTAGTTGGGGGGGCCGGTTACGAGCAGTACTTC.

The gene calls are TRBV28 and TRBJ2-1; D call uncertain. Trimming cost V 6 bases and J 0 bases, with 18 bases left between them. The germline CDR1 and CDR2 sequences are MDHEN and SYDVKM. The length of the CDR3 is 17 residues. CDR3 in amino acids: CASSQPYYRSSYNEQFF. In nucleotides, the CDR3 is TGTGCCAGCAGCCAACCCTATTACAGAAGCTCCTACAATGAGCAGTTCTTC.

CDR3 in DNA: TGCGCCAGCAGCCTAGCGGGACCCTACAATGAGCAGTTCTTC. Its protein is CASSLAGPYNEQFF. The chain employs TRBV4-1 and TRBJ2-1; 8 nucleotides match TRBD2. CDR3 length equals 14 residues. Trimming took 4 bases from V and 2 from J; bases not matched to a gene: 1. CDR1 MGHRA and CDR2 YSYEKL come from the germline V gene.

The chain carries TRBV2 and TRBJ1-1; a weak D match, TRBD1 (6 bases). V dropped 6 bases and J dropped 1 base, with 12 bases sitting between them. Germline CDR1 reads SNHLY; CDR2 reads FYNNEI. CDR3 length: 14 amino acids. CDR3 bases: TGTGCCAGCAGAGCTCCGGGACAGAACACTGAAGCTTTCTTT. Translated: CASRAPGQNTEAFF. Complete variable domain (other parts from reference TRBV2 and TRBJ1-1): EPEVTQTPSHQVTQMGQEVILRCVPISNHLYFYWYRQILGQKVEFLVSFYNNEISEKSEIFDDQFSVERPDGSNFTLKIRSTKLEDSAMYFCASRAPGQNTEAFFGQGTRLTVV.

The chain couples TRBV30 to TRBJ2-3, with 11 bases matching TRBD2. The J segment lost 2 bases and the V segment lost 5 bases, leaving 6 bases of the junction unmatched. Germline V CDR1 and CDR2: GTSNPN, SVGIG (reference sequence). This CDR3 contains 15 residues. DNA for the CDR3: TGTGCCTGGGGGGGACTAGCGGCTTTCACAGATACGCAGTATTTT. It specifies CAWGGLAAFTDTQYF.

This clone is large by share. The chain links TRBV19 to TRBJ1-5, with D possibly TRBD1 on 6 matching bases. The length of the CDR3 is 15 residues. CDR1 LNHDA and CDR2 SQIVND come from the germline V gene (reference sequence). The V and J ends lost 9 bases and 11 bases respectively, with 26 bases between them. The CDR3 region has the DNA TGTGCCAGCGACCAGGGGACGATCCCTCAGTTGGCCCAGCATTTT. Translation: CASDQGTIPQLAQHF.

This chain uses TRBV11-2 with TRBJ2-1, with no clear D. The CDR3 runs to 11 residues. Germline CDR1 is SGHAT and CDR2 is FQNNGV. The germline V and J ends were trimmed by 3 bases and 6 bases, with 3 bases remaining between them. The CDR3 reads CASSFLNEQFF. CDR3 nucleotides: TGTGCCAGCAGCTTCCTCAATGAGCAGTTCTTC. Combining the CDR3 with reference TRBV11-2 and TRBJ2-1 gives the whole variable domain EAGVAQSPRYKIIEKRQSVAFWCNPISGHATLYWYQQILGQGPKLLIQFQNNGVVDDSQLPKDRFSAERLKGVDSTLKIQPAKLEDSAVYLCASSFLNEQFFGPGTRLTVL.

The genes are TRBV27 and TRBJ1-6, with D uncertain. CDR1 and CDR2 from the germline V gene are MNHEY and SMNVEV (reference sequence). With 7 bases removed from V and 0 bases from J, the gap between germline ends came to 10 bases. The CDR3 consists of 15 residues. CDR3 sequence reads: CASTLGSSYNSPLHF. The CDR3 region has the DNA TGTGCCAGCACCCTAGGGAGCTCCTATAATTCACCCCTCCACTTT.

The count of this clone is one. The rearrangement uses TRBV27 and TRBJ2-1; maybe TRBD2 (6 bases). V lost 3 bases, J lost 1 base, and 13 bases lay in between. The CDR3 sequence is 16 residues long. Germline V gene sequence: CDR1 MNHEY, CDR2 SMNVEV (reference sequence). The CDR3 here is CASSFQGTESYNEQFF. CDR3 nucleotides: TGTGCCAGCAGTTTTCAAGGGACTGAGTCCTACAATGAGCAGTTCTTC.

A word on this clone: The CDR3 does not end in the conserved phenylalanine or tryptophan, so this is likely a read error. The chain joins TRBV7-9 to TRBJ2-7, with D perhaps matching TRBD2 (6 bases). The germline CDR1 and CDR2 sequences are SEHNR and FQNEAQ (reference sequence). This CDR3 has 12 residues. The germline V and J ends were trimmed by 5 bases and 3 bases, with 8 bases remaining between them. The CDR3 spells CASSTGDYEQYS. CDR3 nucleotide sequence: TGTGCCAGCAGCACGGGGGACTACGAGCAGTACTCC.

CDR3 coding DNA: TGTGCCAGCAGTACGGGGGATTGGGCTGGAAACACCATATATTTT. It specifies CASSTGDWAGNTIYF. The chain combines TRBV6-6 with TRBJ1-3; a weak D match, TRBD1 (5 bases). Germline CDR1 and CDR2: MNHNY and SVGAGI (reference sequence). V was cut by 5 bases and J by 2 bases, with 13 bases left in between. The CDR3 has 15 residues.

This chain links TRBV5-6 with TRBJ2-3; TRBD2 matches 10 bases. Germline assignment: CDR1 SGHDT and CDR2 YYEEEE. The V and J ends lost 3 bases and 7 bases, in that order; junction bases with no gene match: 8. The CDR3 spans 15 residues. The CDR3 sequence is CASSYGSGGSNTQYF. CDR3 in DNA: TGTGCCAGCAGCTATGGTAGCGGGGGGTCGAATACGCAGTATTTT.

The chain is built from TRBV5-6 and TRBJ2-2; 8 bases agree with TRBD1. CDR3 size: 15 residues. Looked up from germline, CDR1 is SGHDT and CDR2 is YYEEEE. V was pared by 2 bases and J by 5 bases, with 5 bases of the junction left unmatched. The CDR3 reads CASSFRTGKTGELFF. CDR3 DNA: TGTGCCAGCAGCTTCAGGACAGGGAAAACCGGGGAGCTGTTTTTT.

The chain is built from TRBV7-9 and TRBJ2-3; D perhaps matches TRBD2 (6 bases). V was cut by 2 bases and J by 6 bases, with 12 bases left in between. Looked up from germline, CDR1 is SEHNR and CDR2 is FQNEAQ (reference sequence). The CDR3 covers 14 residues. Written as DNA, the CDR3 is TGTGCCAGCAGCTTAATCGGGGGAAAGGATACGCAGTATTTT. It codes for CASSLIGGKDTQYF.

This clone has only a few counts. The chain has TRBV7-3 and TRBJ2-2; no clear D gene. Germline CDR1 is SGHTA and CDR2 is FQGTGA. The CDR3 sequence is 15 residues long. Trimming left V 5 bases short and J 4 bases short, with 14 bases between. In nucleotides, the CDR3 is TGTGCCAGCAGCCCTACTACCGGATTCACCGGGGAGCTGTTTTTT. It specifies CASSPTTGFTGELFF.

The CDR3 sequence: CASSPTRGRDTGELFF. CDR3 DNA sequence: TGTGCCAGCAGCCCAACCAGGGGGCGCGACACCGGGGAGCTGTTTTTT. The chain is built from TRBV7-9 and TRBJ2-2, with 8 nucleotides matching TRBD1. From germline, CDR1 is SEHNR and CDR2 FQNEAQ (reference sequence). This CDR3 contains 16 residues. Losses at the gene ends were 5 bases for V and 3 bases for J; bases not matched to a gene: 8. The full variable domain, rest sourced from reference TRBV7-9 and TRBJ2-2, is DTGVSQNPRHKITKRGQNVTFRCDPISEHNRLYWYRQTLGQGPEFLTYFQNEAQLEKSRLLSDRFSAERPKGSFSTLEIQRTEQGDSAMYLCASSPTRGRDTGELFFGEGSRLTVL.